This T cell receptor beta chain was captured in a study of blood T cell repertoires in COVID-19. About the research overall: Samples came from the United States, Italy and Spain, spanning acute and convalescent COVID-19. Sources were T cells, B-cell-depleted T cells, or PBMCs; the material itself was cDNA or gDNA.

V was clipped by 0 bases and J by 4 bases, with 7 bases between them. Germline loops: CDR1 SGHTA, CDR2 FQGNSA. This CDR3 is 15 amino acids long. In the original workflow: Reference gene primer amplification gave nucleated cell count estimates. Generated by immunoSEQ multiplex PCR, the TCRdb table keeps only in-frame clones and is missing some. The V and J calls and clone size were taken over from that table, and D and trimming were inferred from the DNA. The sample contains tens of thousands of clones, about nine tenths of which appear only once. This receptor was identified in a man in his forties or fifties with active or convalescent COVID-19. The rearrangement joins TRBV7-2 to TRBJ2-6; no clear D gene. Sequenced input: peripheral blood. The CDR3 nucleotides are TGTGCCAGCAGCTTAGCGAGGAGAGGGGCCAACGTCCTGACTTTC. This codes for CASSLARRGANVLTF.